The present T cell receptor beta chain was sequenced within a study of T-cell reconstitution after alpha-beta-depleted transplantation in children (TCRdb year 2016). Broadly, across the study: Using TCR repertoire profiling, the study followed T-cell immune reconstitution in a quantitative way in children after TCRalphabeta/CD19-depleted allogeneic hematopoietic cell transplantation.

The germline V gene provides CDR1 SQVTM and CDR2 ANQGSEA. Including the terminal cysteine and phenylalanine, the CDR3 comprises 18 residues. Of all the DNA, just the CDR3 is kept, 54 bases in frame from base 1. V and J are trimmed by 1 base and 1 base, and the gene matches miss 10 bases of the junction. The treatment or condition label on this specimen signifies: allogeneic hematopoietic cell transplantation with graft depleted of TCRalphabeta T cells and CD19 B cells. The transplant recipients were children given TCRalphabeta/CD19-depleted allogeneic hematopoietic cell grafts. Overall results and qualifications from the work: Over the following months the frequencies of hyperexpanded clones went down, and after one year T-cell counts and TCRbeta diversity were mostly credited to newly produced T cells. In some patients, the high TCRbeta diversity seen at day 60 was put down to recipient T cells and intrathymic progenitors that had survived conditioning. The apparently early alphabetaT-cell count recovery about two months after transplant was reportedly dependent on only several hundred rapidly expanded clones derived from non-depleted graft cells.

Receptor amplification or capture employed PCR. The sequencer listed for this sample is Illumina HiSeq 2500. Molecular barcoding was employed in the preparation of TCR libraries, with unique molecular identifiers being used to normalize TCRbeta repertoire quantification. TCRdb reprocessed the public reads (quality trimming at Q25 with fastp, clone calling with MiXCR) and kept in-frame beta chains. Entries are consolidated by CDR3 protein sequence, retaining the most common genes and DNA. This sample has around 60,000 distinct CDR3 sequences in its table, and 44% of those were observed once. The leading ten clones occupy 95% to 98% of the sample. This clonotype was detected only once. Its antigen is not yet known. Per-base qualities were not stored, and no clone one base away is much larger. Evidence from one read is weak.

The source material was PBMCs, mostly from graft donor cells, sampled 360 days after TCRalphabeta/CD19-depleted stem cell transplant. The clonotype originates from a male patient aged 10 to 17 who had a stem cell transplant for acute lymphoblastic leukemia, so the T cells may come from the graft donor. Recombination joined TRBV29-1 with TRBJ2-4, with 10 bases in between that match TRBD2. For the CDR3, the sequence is CSVEGTSSGRMAKNIQYF. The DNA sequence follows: TGCAGCGTTGAAGGGACTAGTAGCGGGAGGATGGCCAAAAACATTCAGTACTTC.